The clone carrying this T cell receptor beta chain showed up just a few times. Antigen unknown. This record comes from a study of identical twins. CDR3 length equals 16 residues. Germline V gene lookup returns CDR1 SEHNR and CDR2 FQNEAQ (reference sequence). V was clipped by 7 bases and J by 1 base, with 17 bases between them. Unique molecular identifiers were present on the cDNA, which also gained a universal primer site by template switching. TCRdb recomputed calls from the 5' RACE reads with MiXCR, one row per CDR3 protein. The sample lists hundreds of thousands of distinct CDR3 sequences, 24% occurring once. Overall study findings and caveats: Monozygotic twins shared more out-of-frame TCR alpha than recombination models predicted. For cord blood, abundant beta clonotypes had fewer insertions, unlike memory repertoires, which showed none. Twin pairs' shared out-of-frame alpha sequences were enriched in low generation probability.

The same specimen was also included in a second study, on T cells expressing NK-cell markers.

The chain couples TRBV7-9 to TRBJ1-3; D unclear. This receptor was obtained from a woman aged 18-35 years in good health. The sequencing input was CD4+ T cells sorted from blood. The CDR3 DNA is TGTGCCAGCAACAGACCGATTGGACTTTCTGGAAACACCATATATTTT. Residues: CASNRPIGLSGNTIYF. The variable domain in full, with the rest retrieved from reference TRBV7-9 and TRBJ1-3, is DTGVSQNPRHKITKRGQNVTFRCDPISEHNRLYWYRQTLGQGPEFLTYFQNEAQLEKSRLLSDRFSAERPKGSFSTLEIQRTEQGDSAMYLCASNRPIGLSGNTIYFGEGSWLTVV.